One sample yielded the 9 T cell receptor beta chains listed below, sequenced in a study of regulatory and conventional T cells in RAG deficiency (dated by TCRdb to the late 2010s). Before genomic DNA extraction, regulatory T cells were isolated from blood as CD4+CD25-high CD127-low cells. The library relied on the immunoSEQ multiplex PCR assay. TCRdb provides this immuneACCESS table in a form limited to in-frame rearrangements. Some clones are lacking; in checked studies, under half of them reflect an unresolved V gene, and why the rest are absent is not known. The sample includes roughly 29,000 clones, with around 90% observed a single time. Almost 0.85% of the sample is held by the ten biggest clonotypes. In addition, the sample was reused for a study of regulatory T cells. The second study also describes: In the multiplex PCR, 52 forward TRBV primers and 13 reverse TRBJ primers were used, and assay-based and computational corrections were applied for amplification bias.

The sample consisted of Tregs sorted from blood. The source of these receptors is a human donor in good health.

The chain links TRBV4-1 to TRBJ2-7; D is perhaps TRBD1 (6 bases). Trimming removed 2 bases at V and 7 bases at J, with 12 bases between. The CDR3 spans 13 residues. Looked up from germline, CDR1 is MGHRA and CDR2 is YSYEKL. CDR3 sequence (DNA): TGCGCCAGCAGCCAACCCGGGACAAAAGAGCAGTACTTC. Its protein is CASSQPGTKEQYF.

The sample holds a few counts of this clone. This rearrangement joins TRBV4-1 to TRBJ1-2, with 8 bases matching TRBD1. The CDR3 covers 15 residues. CDR1 and CDR2 from the germline V gene are MGHRA and YSYEKL. The trim removed 10 bases at V and 2 bases at J, leaving 12 bases unmatched. The CDR3, as DNA: TGCGCCACCTCGTTACAGGGGGGGAGGAACTATGGCTACACCTTC. This encodes CATSLQGGRNYGYTF.

This clone was picked up a small number of times. The chain uses TRBV10-3 and TRBJ2-1; perhaps TRBD2 as D (6 bases). CDR1 ENHRY and CDR2 SYGVKD come from the germline V gene. The CDR3 has 11 amino acids. With 8 bases removed from V and 8 bases from J, the gap between germline ends came to 10 bases. The CDR3 reads CAIGRDYEQFF. CDR3 bases: TGTGCCATCGGACGGGACTATGAGCAGTTCTTC.

The J gene is TRBJ1-5, the V gene TRBV19; the D is unclear. Germline loops: CDR1 LNHDA, CDR2 SQIVND (reference sequence). The CDR3 length is 12 residues. V lost 0 bases and J 7 bases, leaving 4 bases between the germline ends. The CDR3 loop is CASSIEAQPQHF. The CDR3 nucleotides read TGTGCCAGTAGTATAGAAGCGCAGCCCCAGCATTTT.

The V and J genes are TRBV6-1 and TRBJ1-2; maybe TRBD1 (5 bases). This CDR3 contains 13 residues. Between the trimmed V and J ends, which lost 7 bases and 8 bases, there was a span of 17 bases. The V gene's germline CDR1 is MNHNS and CDR2 SASEGT. CDR3 loop: CASNPDIRGGYTF. CDR3 sequence (DNA): TGTGCCAGCAATCCGGACATTAGAGGAGGCTACACCTTC.

The rearrangement joins TRBV5-4 to TRBJ2-2; tentative D call: TRBD2 (7 bases). In germline, CDR1 is SGHNT, CDR2 YYREEE (reference sequence). The CDR3 sequence is 17 residues long. Trimming stripped 5 bases from V and 1 base from J, with 18 bases between. CDR3 in amino acids: CASRRGGPTVNTGELFF. CDR3 coding DNA: TGTGCCAGCAGGCGCGGGGGCCCCACGGTGAACACCGGGGAGCTGTTTTTT.

This clone is a singleton in its sample. The chain has TRBV2 and TRBJ1-2; the D is unclear. From germline, CDR1 is SNHLY and CDR2 FYNNEI. Trimming shortened V by 2 bases and J by 8 bases, and 15 bases separated the two germline ends. The CDR3 is 14 residues long. Written as DNA, the CDR3 is TGTGCCAGCAGTGAATGGGGAGGGCGAGGGGGCTACACCTTC. Its protein product is CASSEWGGRGGYTF. The complete variable domain, with remaining parts taken from reference TRBV2 and TRBJ1-2, reads EPEVTQTPSHQVTQMGQEVILRCVPISNHLYFYWYRQILGQKVEFLVSFYNNEISEKSEIFDDQFSVERPDGSNFTLKIRSTKLEDSAMYFCASSEWGGRGGYTFGSGTRLTVV.

This clone was seen a single time. This rearrangement joins TRBV7-8 to TRBJ2-6; maybe TRBD1 (5 bases). CDR1 and CDR2 (germline): SGHVS, FQNEAQ. The CDR3 extends over 18 amino acids. The V gene lost 11 bases and the J gene lost 0 bases, with 23 bases spanning the gap. The CDR3 here is CASQLGVGRPSGANVLTF. CDR3 DNA sequence: TGTGCCTCCCAGCTAGGGGTGGGCAGACCCTCTGGGGCCAACGTCCTGACTTTC.

This chain connects TRBV18 to TRBJ2-7, with TRBD1 identical over 11 bases. J was trimmed by 8 bases and V by 3 bases; bases with no gene match: 9. The germline gives CDR1 KGHSH, CDR2 LQKENI. This CDR3 has 15 amino acids. CDR3 sequence reads: CASSPSWTGGVKQYF. CDR3 coding DNA: TGTGCCAGCTCACCTAGTTGGACAGGGGGCGTGAAGCAGTACTTC.